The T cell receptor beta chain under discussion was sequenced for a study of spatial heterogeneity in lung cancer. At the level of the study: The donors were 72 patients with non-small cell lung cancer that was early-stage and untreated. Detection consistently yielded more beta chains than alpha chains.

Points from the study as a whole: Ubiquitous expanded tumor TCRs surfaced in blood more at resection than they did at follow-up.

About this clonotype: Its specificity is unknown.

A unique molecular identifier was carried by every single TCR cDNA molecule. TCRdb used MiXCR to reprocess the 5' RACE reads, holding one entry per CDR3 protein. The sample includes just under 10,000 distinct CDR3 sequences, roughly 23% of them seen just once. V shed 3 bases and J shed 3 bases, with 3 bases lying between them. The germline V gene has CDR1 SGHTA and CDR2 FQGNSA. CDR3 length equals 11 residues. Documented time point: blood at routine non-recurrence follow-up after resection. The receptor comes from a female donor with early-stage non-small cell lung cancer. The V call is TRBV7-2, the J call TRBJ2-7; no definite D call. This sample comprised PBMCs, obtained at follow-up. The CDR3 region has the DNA TGTGCCAGCAGCTTCCTCTACGAGCAGTACTTC. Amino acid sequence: CASSFLYEQYF.